This entry lists 22 T cell receptor beta chains sequenced from one sample in a study of T-cell reconstitution after alpha-beta-depleted transplantation in children. Preparation of the TCRbeta library was carried out with unique molecular identifiers. TCRdb itself ran the PCR reads through MiXCR, one entry per CDR3 protein. The sample has fewer than 120,000 distinct CDR3 sequences; under 13% are singletons. The specimen was PBMCs from the stem cell graft donor, collected from the stem cell graft. These TCRs come from a human donor who donated a stem cell graft to a child with acute lymphoblastic leukemia.

J is TRBJ2-7 and V is TRBV30, with 8 bases that match TRBD2. The CDR3 runs 16 residues. Germline V gives CDR1 GTSNPN, CDR2 SVGIG (reference sequence). V lost 1 base, J lost 0 bases, and 8 bases stayed unmatched. The CDR3 loop is CAWSGTGTRGSYEQYF. The CDR3 DNA follows: TGTGCCTGGAGTGGTACCGGGACTAGGGGCTCCTACGAGCAGTACTTC.

This clonotype was seen many times. V is TRBV7-2 and J is TRBJ2-7; 10 nucleotides agree with TRBD2. Trimming removed 8 bases from V and 6 bases from J; junction bases left unmatched: 7. The V gene's germline CDR1 is SGHTA and CDR2 FQGNSA. This CDR3 region has 13 residues. The DNA of the CDR3 is TGTGCCAGCGGCCTAGCGGGAGTGGGCGAGCAGTACTTC. Translated: CASGLAGVGEQYF.

In its sample, this clonotype was seen many times. CDR3 coding DNA: TGTGCCAGCACCCGACGATTGAATGAAAAACTGTTTTTT. Translating gives CASTRRLNEKLFF. This rearrangement joins TRBV12-3 or TRBV12-4 to TRBJ1-4, with D hard to call. The CDR3 is 13 amino acids. Trimming shortened V by 7 bases and J by 5 bases, and 11 bases separated the two germline ends.

This clonotype was counted at least ten times. The CDR3 protein is CASMSNYNEQFF. Here the CDR3 DNA reads TGTGCCAGCATGTCTAACTACAATGAGCAGTTCTTC. The rearrangement uses TRBV9 and TRBJ2-1; D is ambiguous. The CDR3 totals 12 residues. The germline V and J ends were trimmed by 6 bases and 3 bases, with 7 bases remaining between them. CDR1 SGDLS and CDR2 YYNGEE come from the germline V gene.

This clonotype appeared many times. V gene TRBV20-1 combines with J gene TRBJ2-7; 9 nucleotides agree with TRBD2. The V and J ends lost 4 bases and 3 bases, in that order; junction bases with no gene match: 4. There are 13 residues in the CDR3. In germline, CDR1 is DFQATT, CDR2 SNEGSKA (reference sequence). The CDR3 coding sequence is TGCAGTGCTACGGGACTAGCAGGCTACGAGCAGTACTTC. Its translation is CSATGLAGYEQYF.

Turning to this clonotype: No conserved phenylalanine or tryptophan is present at the end of the CDR3, so a read error is the likely explanation. The rearrangement uses TRBV12-3 or TRBV12-4 and TRBJ1-2, with D possibly being TRBD1 (6 bases). There are 15 residues in the CDR3. Trimming stripped 4 bases from V and 0 bases from J, with 12 bases between. The CDR3, as DNA: TGTGCCAGCAGTTCCCCTCGGACAGCTAACTATGGCTACACCATC. It translates to CASSSPRTANYGYTI.

This clonotype was counted many times. This sequence joins TRBV7-2 and TRBJ2-2, with TRBD1 identical over 9 bases. The CDR3 is 15 amino acids. V was pared by 3 bases and J by 6 bases, with 5 bases of the junction left unmatched. Germline V gives CDR1 SGHTA, CDR2 FQGNSA. Here the CDR3 reads CASSFVQGAAGELFF. In nucleotides, the CDR3 is TGTGCCAGCAGCTTCGTACAGGGGGCAGCCGGGGAGCTGTTTTTT.

This clonotype was picked up many times. V gene TRBV7-9 combines with J gene TRBJ2-7, with D perhaps given as TRBD1 or TRBD2 (5 bases each). CDR1 SEHNR and CDR2 FQNEAQ come from the germline V gene (reference sequence). Trimming removed 4 bases at V and 0 bases at J, with 13 bases between. This CDR3 contains 15 residues. The CDR3 DNA reads as TGTGCCAGCAGCTCCGGGACCGAGAGCTCCTACGAGCAGTACTTC. It is translated as CASSSGTESSYEQYF.

This clonotype was seen ten or more times. This rearrangement joins TRBV12-3 or TRBV12-4 to TRBJ1-2; 8 bases align to TRBD1. J lost 4 bases, V lost 5 bases, and 6 bases had no gene match. The CDR3 runs to 14 residues. The CDR3 DNA sequence: TGTGCCAGCAGTCAACAGGGGGAGGCCTATGGCTACACCTTC. As protein: CASSQQGEAYGYTF.

The rearrangement joins TRBV9 to TRBJ2-4, with D possibly being TRBD2 (5 bases). The ends were cut back, 4 bases at V and 8 bases at J, with 16 bases in the middle. Per the germline V gene, CDR1 is SGDLS and CDR2 is YYNGEE. This CDR3 region has 14 residues. The CDR3 coding sequence is TGTGCCAGCAGCCCTCGGGATGGGTGGGACATTCAGTACTTC. This gives the protein CASSPRDGWDIQYF.

This clonotype was observed many times. The V gene is TRBV20-1, the J gene TRBJ2-2; perhaps TRBD1 as D (6 bases). CDR1 and CDR2 (germline): DFQATT, SNEGSKA (reference sequence). This CDR3 region has 14 residues. V was pared by 2 bases and J by 2 bases, with 9 bases between. CDR3 nucleotide sequence: TGCAGTGCTAGATCCAGGGGAAACACCGGGGAGCTGTTTTTT. This sequence encodes CSARSRGNTGELFF.

At least ten counts were recorded for this clonotype. The genes are TRBV5-4 and TRBJ2-7, with TRBD2 identical over 8 bases. There are 14 residues in the CDR3. V dropped 0 bases and J dropped 2; count of bases not matched to a gene: 1. Germline V gene data show CDR1 as SGHNT and CDR2 as YYREEE (reference sequence). For the CDR3, the DNA is TGTGCCAGCAGCTTGGAGACTAGCGCCTACGAGCAGTACTTC. It is translated as CASSLETSAYEQYF.

This chain connects TRBV19 to TRBJ2-3; 9 nucleotides align to TRBD2. The CDR3 extends over 16 amino acids. The V gene end was trimmed by 0 bases and the J gene end by 8 bases; junction bases not matched to a gene: 9. Germline lookup yields CDR1 LNHDA and CDR2 SQIVND (reference sequence). As DNA, the CDR3 is TGTGCCAGTAGTATAGATCTCCTAGCGGGGTCAGGTACGCAGTATTTT. This sequence encodes CASSIDLLAGSGTQYF.

This clonotype came up many times. The V call is TRBV5-1, the J call TRBJ2-7, with TRBD2 as a possible D gene (6 bases). CDR3 length equals 14 residues. The V end lost 4 bases, the J end lost 7 bases, and 18 bases lay between the germline ends. The germline V gene has CDR1 SGHRS and CDR2 YFSETQ. This chain's CDR3 is CASSRGPGGGEQYF. As DNA, the CDR3 is TGCGCCAGCAGCCGGGGCCCGGGCGGAGGGGAGCAGTACTTC.

This clonotype was counted ten times or more. This chain links TRBV29-1 with TRBJ2-2; D is unresolved. CDR1 and CDR2 (germline): SQVTM, ANQGSEA. This CDR3 is 10 amino acids long. The ends were cut back, 4 bases at V and 7 bases at J, with 4 bases in the middle. The CDR3 protein is CSVGNGELFF. In nucleotides, the CDR3 is TGCAGCGTTGGGAACGGGGAGCTGTTTTTT.

This clonotype was seen repeatedly, ten times or more. V gene TRBV20-1 combines with J gene TRBJ1-5, with TRBD1 as a possible D gene (6 bases). Germline-derived CDR1 and CDR2 are DFQATT and SNEGSKA (reference sequence). The CDR3 has 17 amino acids. V was trimmed by 0 bases and J by 4 bases, leaving 19 bases between them. The CDR3: CSARDAGKGVRNQPQHF. The CDR3 DNA follows: TGCAGTGCTAGAGATGCCGGAAAGGGGGTCAGGAATCAGCCCCAGCATTTT.

This clonotype was counted at least ten times. CDR3 nucleotides: TGCAGCGTTGAAGATCATAGGACTAGCGGGAGGACCGTTGAGCAGTTCTTC. It codes for CSVEDHRTSGRTVEQFF. This chain links TRBV29-1 with TRBJ2-1; 14 bases match TRBD2. Germline V CDR1 and CDR2: SQVTM, ANQGSEA. The CDR3 consists of 17 residues. With 0 bases clipped from V and 9 bases from J, the junction kept 10 bases outside the gene matches.

The gene calls are TRBV5-5 and TRBJ2-5, with D tentatively TRBD1 or TRBD2 (5 bases each). From germline, CDR1 is SGHKS and CDR2 YYEKEE (reference sequence). The CDR3 contains 16 residues. V lost 1 base and J 9 bases, leaving 22 bases between the germline ends. In DNA, the CDR3 is TGTGCCAGCAGCTTGAATCTACCCGGGACCACGGTGTCCCAGTACTTC. Its protein product is CASSLNLPGTTVSQYF.

This clonotype was recorded many times. V and J are TRBV6-5 and TRBJ1-2, with D possibly matching TRBD1 (5 bases). The germline CDR1 and CDR2 sequences are MNHEY and SVGAGI. V lost 6 bases and J 6 bases, leaving 11 bases between the germline ends. The CDR3 covers 12 residues. In DNA, the CDR3 is TGTGCCAGCAGGGGCAGGGTAGATGGCTACACCTTC. As protein: CASRGRVDGYTF.

Turning to this clonotype: A clone one base away is much larger, so this may be a read error. V is TRBV20-1 and J is TRBJ2-2; unclear D gene. The CDR3 consists of 15 residues. Germline CDR1 and CDR2: DFQATT and SNEGSKA (reference sequence). The CDR3 loop reads CCAHPGQTNTGELFF. The CDR3 DNA reads as TGCTGTGCTCACCCCGGCCAAACGAACACCGGGGAGCTGTTTTTT.

As regards this clonotype: This clone may be a read error of a much larger clone one base away. This rearrangement joins TRBV3-1 to TRBJ2-1, with 13 bases identical to TRBD2. This CDR3 comprises 17 residues. Looked up from germline, CDR1 is LGHDT and CDR2 is YNNKEL (reference sequence). The CDR3 region has the DNA TGTGCCTGCAGCCAAGACAGGACTAGCGGGGGCTACAATGAGCAGTTCTTC. Translation: CACSQDRTSGGYNEQFF.

This clonotype was seen many times. This chain links TRBV5-1 with TRBJ2-7, with 11 nucleotides matching TRBD2. Germline V gene sequence: CDR1 SGHRS, CDR2 YFSETQ. The CDR3 sequence is 15 residues long. V lost 4 bases and J lost 2; bases outside the gene matches: 5. The CDR3 is CASSAIAGGPYEQYF. CDR3 DNA: TGCGCCAGCAGCGCAATAGCGGGAGGGCCCTACGAGCAGTACTTC.